Presented here are 19 T cell receptor beta chains from one specimen sequenced in a study of regulatory T cells in long-lasting Graves disease. Time point described: newly diagnosed GD, antithyroid drugs for less than 3 months. Preparation of the TCR library used RNA extracted from PBMCs. Arm-PCR with iRepertoire HTBI primers amplified the CDR3 regions for these TCR beta libraries. MiXCR, applied by TCRdb to the multiplex PCR reads, yields one record per CDR3 protein. Among 500,000 to 700,000 distinct CDR3 sequences listed, 15% to 20% were seen once. The sample also formed part of further work on T cells in Graves' hyperthyroidism and ophthalmopathy.

This specimen consisted of peripheral blood mononuclear cells (PBMCs), obtained at new diagnosis, from a patient treated with antithyroid drugs. These receptors originate from a woman in her 30s with Graves disease.

CDR3 bases: TGTGCCAGCAGCTTGGTTTCGGACAGACCGAACACTGAAGCTTTCTTT. Translating it yields CASSLVSDRPNTEAFF. The chain couples TRBV5-4 to TRBJ1-1, with a weak D call TRBD1 (6 bases). The length of the CDR3 is 16 residues. Germline V gene sequence: CDR1 SGHNT, CDR2 YYREEE (reference sequence). The germline V and J ends were trimmed by 0 bases and 1 base, with 13 bases remaining between them.

This clonotype was recorded a few times. The V call is TRBV18, the J call TRBJ2-3; the match to TRBD1 covers 9 bases. Trimming at V came to 4 bases and at J to 6 bases, leaving 11 bases not matched to a gene. CDR1 and CDR2 from the germline V gene are KGHSH and LQKENI. This CDR3 has 16 residues. CDR3 loop: CASSRSGQGPSDTQYF. DNA of the CDR3: TGTGCCAGCTCACGGTCCGGACAGGGGCCCTCGGATACGCAGTATTTT.

This clonotype showed up just a few times. The J gene is TRBJ2-5, the V gene TRBV20-1; D call uncertain. CDR3 size: 11 residues. V was clipped by 4 bases and J by 2 bases, with 5 bases between them. Germline V gene data show CDR1 as DFQATT and CDR2 as SNEGSKA (reference sequence). The CDR3 DNA reads TGCAGTGCTACCCAACAAGAGACCCAGTACTTC. Translation: CSATQQETQYF.

This clonotype was counted between two and nine times. The chain has TRBV6-1 and TRBJ2-6; 7 nucleotides match TRBD1. CDR1 is MNHNS and CDR2 is SASEGT in the germline V gene. This CDR3 spans 16 amino acids. The junction had 8 bases not matched to a gene; V was cut back by 7 bases and J by 2 bases. CDR3 DNA sequence: TGTGCCAGCACTCAAAAGGGGGCGACTGGGGCCAACGTCCTGACTTTC. Its translation is CASTQKGATGANVLTF.

This clonotype was counted ten times or more. The V and J genes are TRBV29-1 and TRBJ2-7, with TRBD1 matching over 11 bases. The CDR3 has 14 residues. Germline CDR1 and CDR2: SQVTM and ANQGSEA. The J segment lost 3 bases and the V segment lost 2 bases, leaving 3 bases of the junction unmatched. CDR3 nucleotides: TGCAGCGTTGAACCGGGACAGGGGGACTACGAGCAGTACTTC. Translated, it gives CSVEPGQGDYEQYF.

The V call is TRBV6-2 or TRBV6-3, the J call TRBJ2-7; TRBD2 might be the D (5 bases). Germline-derived CDR1 and CDR2 are MNHEY and SVGEGT. Trimming left V 8 bases short and J 0 bases short, with 11 bases between. The CDR3 sequence is 13 residues long. The CDR3: CASQLAGSYEQYF. The CDR3 nucleotides read TGTGCCAGCCAGCTAGCAGGCTCCTACGAGCAGTACTTC.

This clonotype was counted ten times or more. The chain has TRBV28 and TRBJ1-2; D may be TRBD1 (6 bases). The germline V and J ends were trimmed by 9 bases and 3 bases, with 14 bases remaining between them. Germline V gene lookup returns CDR1 MDHEN and CDR2 SYDVKM. The CDR3 has 13 amino acids. The CDR3 sequence is CASSITGYYGYTF. CDR3 nucleotides: TGTGCCAGTAGTATTACAGGGTACTATGGCTACACCTTC.

This clonotype showed up many times. The rearrangement joins TRBV12-3 or TRBV12-4 to TRBJ2-1, with 8 bases fitting TRBD2. The CDR3 consists of 19 residues. V dropped 6 bases and J dropped 4; count of bases not matched to a gene: 20. The CDR3 DNA reads as TGTGCCAGCAGCCCCCCTCGAACTAGCGGCGTCAGGAGATACAATGAGCAGTTCTTC. This encodes CASSPPRTSGVRRYNEQFF.

This clonotype was observed many times. The genes are TRBV6-1 and TRBJ1-6, with D hard to call. Between the trimmed V and J ends, which lost 4 bases and 7 bases, there was a span of 8 bases. CDR3 length: 13 residues. The germline gives CDR1 MNHNS, CDR2 SASEGT. The CDR3 is CASSGDGNSPLHF. Here the CDR3 DNA reads TGTGCCAGCAGTGGAGACGGGAATTCACCCCTCCACTTT.

In this sample, this clonotype turned up many times. The V call is TRBV7-2, the J call TRBJ1-1; tentative D call: TRBD1 (6 bases). CDR1 is SGHTA and CDR2 is FQGNSA in the germline V gene. This CDR3 is built from 14 residues. The V end lost 7 bases, the J end lost 0 bases, and 12 bases lay between the germline ends. The CDR3 spells CASTEGGMNTEAFF. The CDR3 DNA is TGTGCCAGCACGGAAGGGGGAATGAACACTGAAGCTTTCTTT.

This clonotype was picked up many times. This rearrangement joins TRBV6-1 to TRBJ2-3; unclear D gene. This CDR3 has 14 residues. V gave up 4 bases and J gave up 3 bases, with 11 bases separating them. CDR1 MNHNS and CDR2 SASEGT come from the germline V gene. Here the CDR3 reads CASSVVRRTDTQYF. DNA of the CDR3: TGTGCCAGCAGTGTCGTCAGACGTACAGATACGCAGTATTTT.

The genes are TRBV28 and TRBJ2-7; 8 nucleotides agree with TRBD2. This CDR3 has 15 residues. V was pared by 6 bases and J by 5 bases, with 12 bases of the junction left unmatched. Per the germline V gene, CDR1 is MDHEN and CDR2 is SYDVKM. The CDR3 bases are TGTGCCAGCAGCCAACCCAGCCGGGGGGGGAACGAGCAGTACTTC. Residues: CASSQPSRGGNEQYF. Together with reference TRBV28 and TRBJ2-7, the CDR3 gives the full variable domain: DVKVTQSSRYLVKRTGEKVFLECVQDMDHENMFWYRQDPGLGLRLIYFSYDVKMKEKGDIPEGYSVSREKKERFSLILESASTNQTSMYLCASSQPSRGGNEQYFGPGTRLTVT.

The chain is built from TRBV20-1 and TRBJ1-2, with D hard to call. V shed 1 base and J shed 8 bases, with 5 bases lying between them. This CDR3 has 10 residues. Germline V gene sequence: CDR1 DFQATT, CDR2 SNEGSKA (reference sequence). The CDR3 spells CSARVAGYTF. The CDR3 region has the DNA TGCAGTGCTAGAGTTGCAGGCTACACCTTC.

This clonotype was detected many times. CDR3 sequence (DNA): TGTGCCATTTGGACGGGAAACCAAGATGGCTACACCTTC. Translated: CAIWTGNQDGYTF. The gene calls are TRBV10-3 and TRBJ1-2; D is unresolved. The CDR3 is 13 residues long. Germline CDR1 ENHRY, CDR2 SYGVKD. V was pared by 9 bases and J by 6 bases, with 17 bases between.

This chain uses TRBV2 with TRBJ1-5; D is perhaps TRBD1 (5 bases). Germline values: CDR1 SNHLY, CDR2 FYNNEI. This CDR3 region has 13 residues. Deletions cut 7 bases from V and 6 bases from J, with 13 bases between. DNA for the CDR3: TGTGCCAGCAAGAGGGGTCCAGGTCAGCCCCAGCATTTT. It codes for CASKRGPGQPQHF.

This clonotype was observed a few times. The rearrangement links TRBV7-6 to TRBJ2-5; D is uncertain. The CDR3 is 11 residues long. V lost 3 bases to trimming and J lost 5 bases, with 4 bases between them. In germline, CDR1 is SGHVS, CDR2 FNYEAQ. The CDR3 sequence: CASSFIETQYF. The CDR3 region has the DNA TGTGCCAGCAGCTTTATCGAGACCCAGTACTTC.

This sequence joins TRBV2 and TRBJ1-1, with TRBD1 matching over 7 bases. Trimming at V came to 2 bases and at J to 11 bases, leaving 8 bases not matched to a gene. CDR3 length equals 13 residues. Germline values: CDR1 SNHLY, CDR2 FYNNEI. The CDR3 DNA is TGTGCCAGCAGTGAACAGGGGGACCGTTCGGCTTTCTTT. Residues: CASSEQGDRSAFF. Drawing the rest from reference TRBV2 and TRBJ1-1, the complete variable domain is EPEVTQTPSHQVTQMGQEVILRCVPISNHLYFYWYRQILGQKVEFLVSFYNNEISEKSEIFDDQFSVERPDGSNFTLKIRSTKLEDSAMYFCASSEQGDRSAFFGQGTRLTVV.

This clonotype was observed at least ten times. The chain's CDR3 is CASNWGYNEQFF. The CDR3 DNA follows: TGTGCCAGCAACTGGGGGTACAATGAGCAGTTCTTC. V gene TRBV28 combines with J gene TRBJ2-1, with D tentatively TRBD1 or TRBD2 (5 bases each). Germline V gene data show CDR1 as MDHEN and CDR2 as SYDVKM. Trimming cost V 7 bases and J 4 bases, with 8 bases left between them. The CDR3 contains 12 residues.

To note about this clonotype: As the CDR3 is not closed by the conserved phenylalanine or tryptophan, this likely results from a read error. V and J are TRBV28 and TRBJ2-3; D gene unclear. Looked up from germline, CDR1 is MDHEN and CDR2 is SYDVKM. The V end lost 3 bases, the J end lost 6 bases, and 13 bases lay between the germline ends. The CDR3 length is 14 residues. The CDR3: CASSLSESLDTQYL. The CDR3, as DNA: TGTGCCAGCAGTTTGAGCGAGAGTTTGGATACGCAGTATTTG.